These 26 T cell receptor beta chains share one sample of origin, sequenced in a study of blood T cell repertoires in COVID-19 (dated by TCRdb to the early 2020s). Preparation of the library involved the immunoSEQ multiplex PCR assay. The source is immuneACCESS, and TCRdb retained only in-frame sequences with V and J called. Part of the clones is not carried over; for the studies checked, unresolved V genes explain less than half of this, and the remainder is unexplained. The sample profile shows about 170,000 clones; approximately 82% of them were found once. The top ten hold about 15% of the sample. Sequenced material: PBMCs or T cells enriched from blood (not recorded which). These receptor sequences come from a middle-aged man who had recovered from COVID-19.

The chain has TRBV10-3 and TRBJ2-1; 11 bases map to TRBD2. V was clipped by 11 bases and J by 6 bases; unmatched bases: 6. This CDR3 has 13 residues. Germline V gives CDR1 ENHRY, CDR2 SYGVKD. The CDR3 DNA is TGTGCCGTCGGGCTAGCGGGGGGCAATGAGCAGTTCTTC. It codes for CAVGLAGGNEQFF.

The chain joins TRBV23-1 to TRBJ2-3, with D perhaps matching TRBD1 (6 bases). TRBV23-1 is noted as an ORF with a role that remains uncertain. The CDR3 loop spans 15 amino acids. The V end lost 2 bases, the J end lost 1 base, and 10 bases lay between the germline ends. The CDR3 sequence is CASSQRQGCTDTQYF. The DNA for the CDR3 is TGCGCCAGCAGTCAAAGGCAGGGGTGCACAGATACGCAGTATTTT.

V and J are TRBV9 and TRBJ2-2; D is possibly TRBD1 (6 bases). The length of the CDR3 is 14 residues. Trimming cost V 3 bases and J 1 base, with 7 bases left between them. The germline V gene has CDR1 SGDLS and CDR2 YYNGEE. Written as DNA, the CDR3 is TGTGCCAGCAGCGAGGGACAGAACACCGGGGAGCTGTTTTTT. It encodes CASSEGQNTGELFF.

The rearrangement links TRBV6-4 to TRBJ2-3, with 9 bases lining up with TRBD1. The CDR3 sequence is 15 residues long. Trimming cost V 6 bases and J 1 base; bases outside gene matches: 5. Germline values: CDR1 MRHNA, CDR2 SNTAGT. The CDR3 spells CASRRGQGGTDTQYF. In nucleotides, the CDR3 is TGTGCCAGCAGGAGGGGACAGGGTGGCACAGATACGCAGTATTTT.

This chain uses TRBV9 with TRBJ2-1; D is unclear. CDR3 length equals 11 residues. CDR1 is SGDLS and CDR2 is YYNGEE in the germline V gene. V was shortened by 3 bases and J by 6 bases, with 4 bases between the two germline ends. CDR3 in amino acids: CASSASNEQFF. For the CDR3, the DNA is TGTGCCAGCAGCGCATCCAATGAGCAGTTCTTC.

This clone was counted a single time. The genes are TRBV7-9 and TRBJ2-7; 9 nucleotides agree with TRBD2. Losses at the gene ends were 3 bases for V and 6 bases for J; bases not matched to a gene: 9. Per the germline V gene, CDR1 is SEHNR and CDR2 is FQNEAQ (reference sequence). There are 15 residues in the CDR3. The CDR3: CASSLPSGALSEQYF. In nucleotides, the CDR3 is TGTGCCAGCAGCTTGCCTAGCGGGGCGCTCTCCGAGCAGTACTTC. The full variable domain, in which reference TRBV7-9 and TRBJ2-7 provide the parts outside the CDR3, is DTGVSQNPRHKITKRGQNVTFRCDPISEHNRLYWYRQTLGQGPEFLTYFQNEAQLEKSRLLSDRFSAERPKGSFSTLEIQRTEQGDSAMYLCASSLPSGALSEQYFGPGTRLTVT.

V gene TRBV10-3 combines with J gene TRBJ1-1; D remains ambiguous. Per germline, CDR1 ENHRY and CDR2 SYGVKD. Trimming removed 7 bases from V and 1 base from J, with 10 bases in between. This CDR3 comprises 13 residues. In DNA, the CDR3 is TGTGCCATCACAGCACAGCCGAACACTGAAGCTTTCTTT. Its protein product is CAITAQPNTEAFF.

The genes are TRBV6-4 and TRBJ2-3; weak D call: TRBD1 (6 bases). Trimming removed 2 bases at V and 4 bases at J, with 7 bases between. CDR1 and CDR2 (germline): MRHNA, SNTAGT. The CDR3 is made up of 13 amino acids. This CDR3 is CASSDHRADTQYF. The CDR3 nucleotides are TGTGCCAGCAGTGACCACAGGGCAGATACGCAGTATTTT.

V and J are TRBV27 and TRBJ1-2; 8 bases are a match to TRBD1. Germline trimming cut 0 bases from V and 3 bases from J; bases unmatched to any gene: 3. Looked up from germline, CDR1 is MNHEY and CDR2 is SMNVEV (reference sequence). The CDR3 has 15 residues. CDR3 bases: TGTGCCAGCAGTTTATCTGGACAGGGTCACTATGGCTACACCTTC. It yields the protein CASSLSGQGHYGYTF.

The genes are TRBV5-4 and TRBJ1-2; tentatively, D is TRBD1 (5 bases). CDR1 SGHNT and CDR2 YYREEE come from the germline V gene (reference sequence). The CDR3 length is 16 residues. V was shortened by 0 bases and J by 7 bases, with 19 bases between the two germline ends. CDR3 coding DNA: TGTGCCAGCAGCTTGGCCGGGGAGGGGTACGTTGGTGGCTACACCTTC. Protein: CASSLAGEGYVGGYTF.

The chain couples TRBV19 to TRBJ1-1, with 11 positions matching TRBD1. Germline V lookup: CDR1 LNHDA, CDR2 SQIVND (reference sequence). V was pared by 1 base and J by 5 bases, with 6 bases of the junction left unmatched. The CDR3 length is 16 residues. In nucleotides, the CDR3 is TGTGCCAGTAGTATAGGCGGGGACAGGGGGTATACTGAAGCTTTCTTT. It codes for CASSIGGDRGYTEAFF.

The chain recombines TRBV7-9 with TRBJ1-1; 8 nucleotides align to TRBD1. Germline V gene lookup returns CDR1 SEHNR and CDR2 FQNEAQ (reference sequence). The CDR3 runs to 15 residues. V was clipped by 5 bases and J by 3 bases; unmatched bases: 8. The CDR3 region is CASSHRQGHDTEAFF. CDR3 bases: TGTGCCAGCAGCCATCGACAGGGGCACGACACTGAAGCTTTCTTT.

The chain has TRBV9 and TRBJ1-1; no clear D gene. Trimming removed 6 bases at V and 0 bases at J, with 15 bases between. The CDR3 sequence is 15 residues long. Germline V gives CDR1 SGDLS, CDR2 YYNGEE. CDR3 in amino acids: CASTPVGPMNTEAFF. The CDR3 nucleotides are TGTGCCAGCACCCCTGTGGGCCCTATGAACACTGAAGCTTTCTTT.

The chain recombines TRBV5-6 with TRBJ1-6; D perhaps matches TRBD1 (5 bases). V lost 2 bases and J 3 bases, leaving 9 bases between the germline ends. Germline lookup yields CDR1 SGHDT and CDR2 YYEEEE. The CDR3 runs to 15 residues. CDR3 coding DNA: TGTGCCAGCAGCTTAGGAGGGGTCTATAATTCACCCCTCCACTTT. This gives the protein CASSLGGVYNSPLHF. Variable domain in full (rest from reference TRBV5-6 and TRBJ1-6): DAGVTQSPTHLIKTRGQQVTLRCSPKSGHDTVSWYQQALGQGPQFIFQYYEEEERQRGNFPDRFSGHQFPNYSSELNVNALLLGDSALYLCASSLGGVYNSPLHFGNGTRLTVT.

J is TRBJ2-1 and V is TRBV14; TRBD2 is a possible D gene (5 bases). This CDR3 contains 15 residues. The V gene lost 6 bases and the J gene lost 2 bases, with 14 bases spanning the gap. Per germline, CDR1 SGHDN and CDR2 FVKESK. In nucleotides, the CDR3 is TGTGCCAGCAGTGGAGCCCGGGATGCCTACAATGAGCAGTTCTTC. This translates into CASSGARDAYNEQFF.

CDR3 region: CASSLDYGLCPAGELFF. The CDR3 DNA follows: TGTGCCAGCAGCTTAGATTACGGGTTGTGTCCGGCCGGGGAGCTGTTTTTT. The rearrangement uses TRBV11-3 and TRBJ2-2, with D hard to call. The CDR3 is made up of 17 amino acids. Germline CDR1 SGHNT, CDR2 YENEEA. V lost 0 bases and J lost 6, with 17 bases in between.

A word on this clone: A read error is possible here, since a much larger clone lies one base away. The V gene is TRBV7-3, the J gene TRBJ1-2, with D perhaps TRBD1 (6 bases). The V end lost 4 bases, the J end lost 0 bases, and 9 bases lay between the germline ends. Per the germline V gene, CDR1 is SGHTA and CDR2 is FQGTGA. The length of the CDR3 is 14 residues. The DNA for the CDR3 is TGTGCCAGCAGCTCATCAGGGGCTAACTATGGCTACACCTTC. It encodes CASSSSGANYGYTF.

This clone was seen only once. This chain uses TRBV9 with TRBJ2-3; D is perhaps TRBD2 (5 bases). There are 17 residues in the CDR3. The germline V gene has CDR1 SGDLS and CDR2 YYNGEE. Trimming pared 4 bases from V and 1 base from J, leaving 19 bases between. Here the CDR3 DNA reads TGTGCCAGCAGCCCCAGGAGAGCGTACGGGGGCACAGATACGCAGTATTTT. Residues: CASSPRRAYGGTDTQYF.

The J gene is TRBJ1-2, the V gene TRBV5-8; D is unclear. This CDR3 comprises 11 residues. Trimming left V 4 bases short and J 10 bases short, with 11 bases between. Germline V gene lookup returns CDR1 SGHTS and CDR2 YDEGEE. CDR3 nucleotide sequence: TGTGCCAGCAGCCTGCGGCGGGACTACACCTTC. This translates into CASSLRRDYTF.

The chain links TRBV18 to TRBJ1-4; D is undetermined. CDR1 is KGHSH, CDR2 LQKENI, per germline. The CDR3 spans 13 residues. V was cut by 5 bases and J by 5 bases, with 9 bases left in between. CDR3 nucleotides: TGTGCCAGCTCAACAGACCGGAATGAAAAACTGTTTTTT. Amino acids: CASSTDRNEKLFF.

This chain links TRBV10-3 with TRBJ2-1; 11 bases align to TRBD2. J gave up 4 bases and V 5 bases, and 4 bases lay outside the gene matches. The germline V gene has CDR1 ENHRY and CDR2 SYGVKD. This CDR3 region has 15 residues. The DNA of the CDR3 is TGTGCCATCAGTAACACTAGCGGGGGATACAATGAGCAGTTCTTC. This codes for CAISNTSGGYNEQFF.

The chain links TRBV6-5 to TRBJ2-2; D call uncertain. V gave up 0 bases and J gave up 6 bases, with 8 bases separating them. The CDR3 totals 14 residues. Per the germline V gene, CDR1 is MNHEY and CDR2 is SVGAGI. CDR3 in amino acids: CASSYSSEAGELFF. The DNA of the CDR3 is TGTGCCAGCAGTTACTCGAGCGAGGCCGGGGAGCTGTTTTTT.

This chain's CDR3 is CASWKRGAATGELFF. As DNA, the CDR3 is TGTGCCAGCTGGAAGCGGGGGGCGGCAACCGGGGAGCTGTTTTTT. J is TRBJ2-2 and V is TRBV6-5; 9 bases agree with TRBD2. The CDR3 runs 15 residues. Per germline, CDR1 MNHEY and CDR2 SVGAGI. The ends lost 8 bases at V and 5 bases at J; junction bases unmatched: 9.

This chain uses TRBV5-1 with TRBJ2-3, with 11 bases identical to TRBD2. The trim removed 0 bases at V and 4 bases at J, leaving 7 bases unmatched. Per germline, CDR1 SGHRS and CDR2 YFSETQ. The CDR3 covers 17 residues. CDR3 sequence (DNA): TGCGCCAGCAGCTTGGTAGCGACTAGCGGGGTCGCAGATACGCAGTATTTT. Translated, it gives CASSLVATSGVADTQYF.

This clone was seen just once. CDR3 sequence reads: CASSPYSGGNEQFF. As DNA, the CDR3 is TGTGCCAGCTCACCCTATAGCGGGGGCAATGAGCAGTTCTTC. V and J are TRBV18 and TRBJ2-1; 9 bases are shared with TRBD2. The CDR3 has 14 residues. Trimming took 3 bases from V and 6 from J; bases not matched to a gene: 3. Germline CDR1 and CDR2: KGHSH and LQKENI.

The V call is TRBV19, the J call TRBJ1-5; TRBD1 matches at 9 bases. Germline trimming cut 4 bases from V and 7 bases from J; bases unmatched to any gene: 8. Germline CDR1 LNHDA, CDR2 SQIVND (reference sequence). The CDR3 is 15 residues long. CDR3 DNA sequence: TGTGCCAGTAGTACCACGACAGGGGGTGAACAGCCCCAGCATTTT. This translates into CASSTTTGGEQPQHF.